This TCR beta chain was profiled in a study of control samples from healthy donors and cancer patients. Method: immunoSEQ multiplex PCR; TCRdb's copy keeps in-frame clones and lacks some. This table has fewer than 95,000 clones, roughly 91% appearing once. V was trimmed by 2 bases and J by 3 bases, leaving 7 bases between them. Germline V gives CDR1 MNHEY, CDR2 SVGAGI. This CDR3 has 13 amino acids. The receptor was derived from a man in his thirties or forties in good health. Sample: blood. The chain combines TRBV6-5 with TRBJ1-2; D call uncertain. The CDR3 nucleotides are TGTGCCAGCAGTTACGGCAGGCACTATGGCTACACCTTC. It specifies CASSYGRHYGYTF.